Sequencing of this T cell receptor beta chain was carried out in a study of CD8 T cells in Susac syndrome. The study used treatment-naive patients who had stable or active relapsing-remitting disease as multiple sclerosis controls. TEMRA cells were FACS-enriched, while CD8+ and CD4+ T cells were negatively isolated. An input of 0.5 to 1 ug of RNA was subjected to reverse transcription using random hexamers. MiXCR was run by TCRdb on the immunoSEQ multiplex PCR reads, yielding one entry per CDR3 protein. Among about 180,000 distinct CDR3 sequences listed, 93% were seen once. This clonotype has just a few counts. The sample taken for sequencing was CD4+ T cells from PBMCs. This receptor was taken from a human donor with multiple sclerosis.

The CDR3: CASSLGREETQYF. CDR3 sequence (DNA): TGTGCCAGCAGTTTGGGGCGGGAAGAGACCCAGTACTTC. The chain combines TRBV6-2 or TRBV6-3 with TRBJ2-5; tentatively, D is TRBD1 or TRBD2 (5 bases each). Germline CDR1 MNHEY, CDR2 SVGEGT. The CDR3 spans 13 residues. Trimming removed 4 bases at V and 3 bases at J, with 9 bases between.